This is a list of T cell receptor beta chains from one sample in a study of T cell changes during pregnancy in multiple sclerosis. Sequencing used immunoSEQ multiplex PCR; TCRdb keeps in-frame clones, though not all of them. The data show over 65,000 clones, approximately 90% seen once. The source material was peripheral blood, sampled in the first trimester of pregnancy. These receptors came from a female donor with multiple sclerosis, enrolled in a pregnancy study. Each CDR3 is given with its conserved first and last residue. Fields, in order: V gene, J gene, CDR3 protein.

V gene: TRBV7-2; J gene: TRBJ2-7; CDR3 protein: CASSLRPSGGLGKGYEQYF
V gene: TRBV27; J gene: TRBJ1-4; CDR3 protein: CASSFYGQGAEKLFF
V gene: TRBV7-8; J gene: TRBJ2-3; CDR3 protein: CASSLEGGRGTDTQYF
V gene: TRBV6-4; J gene: TRBJ2-2; CDR3 protein: CASSDSGSGGTGELFF
V gene: TRBV6-1; J gene: TRBJ2-7; CDR3 protein: CASSESLGGNYEQYF
V gene: TRBV6-1; J gene: TRBJ2-1; CDR3 protein: CASSVGQGNEQFF
V gene: TRBV28; J gene: TRBJ2-6; CDR3 protein: CASSLAGTSGSLTGANVLTF
V gene: TRBV6-5; J gene: TRBJ1-4; CDR3 protein: CASSYGPRNEKLFF
V gene: TRBV6-5; J gene: -; CDR3 protein: CASRPSGLGPYEQYF
V gene: TRBV5-5; J gene: TRBJ1-2; CDR3 protein: CASSSGLGQGFGYTF
V gene: TRBV5-1; J gene: TRBJ2-7; CDR3 protein: CASSLAGGARFTYEQYF
V gene: TRBV13; J gene: TRBJ2-1; CDR3 protein: CASSSGLAGEVTYNEQFF
V gene: TRBV7-3; J gene: TRBJ1-6; CDR3 protein: CASSLIRDSPLHF
V gene: TRBV30; J gene: TRBJ1-5; CDR3 protein: CAWSVRGFQPQHF
V gene: TRBV5-4; J gene: TRBJ1-6; CDR3 protein: CASSSFGEGRAPLHF
V gene: TRBV19; J gene: TRBJ2-7; CDR3 protein: CASSLDRGYEQYF
V gene: TRBV30; J gene: TRBJ2-5; CDR3 protein: CAWSYGSETQYF
V gene: TRBV5-1; J gene: TRBJ2-1; CDR3 protein: CASSLDTAASYNEQFF
V gene: TRBV11-3; J gene: TRBJ2-3; CDR3 protein: CASSSRGGALDTQYF
V gene: TRBV6-5; J gene: TRBJ1-2; CDR3 protein: CASRSRDRGDGYTF
V gene: TRBV19; J gene: TRBJ2-1; CDR3 protein: CASSPSGIYNEQFF
V gene: TRBV7-9; J gene: TRBJ1-2; CDR3 protein: CASGGAYGYTF
V gene: TRBV28; J gene: TRBJ2-7; CDR3 protein: CASSTTGGAGAHFFTAYEQYF
V gene: TRBV19; J gene: TRBJ1-2; CDR3 protein: CASSIDPGRGSNGYTF
V gene: TRBV7-2; J gene: TRBJ2-7; CDR3 protein: CASSLAAGPYEQYF
V gene: TRBV5-6; J gene: TRBJ2-7; CDR3 protein: CASSSIMDRGYEQYF
V gene: TRBV27; J gene: TRBJ1-5; CDR3 protein: CASSFVRGAGQDQPQHF
V gene: TRBV6-4; J gene: TRBJ2-3; CDR3 protein: CASSASGLAGRDTQYF
V gene: TRBV7-9; J gene: TRBJ1-1; CDR3 protein: CASSPYSGGRNTEAFF